This TCR beta chain originates from a study of patients and donors after allogeneic stem cell transplantation. V dropped 2 bases and J dropped 4 bases, with 11 bases sitting between them. In germline, CDR1 is MNHEY, CDR2 SVGEGT. The CDR3 sequence is 14 residues long. This clonotype was observed a few times. In TCRdb, the RT-PCR reads were re-called with MiXCR into one record per CDR3 protein. The table records fewer than 500,000 distinct CDR3 sequences, 16% of them present only once. Sequencing used blood, either unsorted or a sorted T cell fraction (not recorded which). This clonotype was sampled from a human donor who was either an allogeneic HSCT recipient or a stem cell or donor lymphocyte infusion donor (not recorded which). It is not recorded whose cells these are; they may come from a transplant donor. This sequence joins TRBV6-2 or TRBV6-3 and TRBJ1-1; possibly TRBD1 for D (6 bases). CDR3 protein: CASSYGRGGTEAFF. The CDR3 nucleotides read TGTGCCAGCAGTTACGGCAGGGGAGGCACTGAAGCTTTCTTT.